This TCR beta chain originates from a study of CD8+ T cells in alopecia areata (dated by TCRdb to about 2018). In the study overall: High-throughput TCRbeta sequencing was used to examine T cell clonal expansion in alopecia areata in both the C3H/HeJ mouse model and human patients. Scalp clonality was compared across normal scalp (n=4), patchy alopecia areata scalp (n=8), and alopecia totalis/universalis scalp (n=8). On the human side, TCRbeta sequencing was run on scalp tissue and on sorted CD4+ and CD8+ peripheral blood T cells from healthy controls and from alopecia areata patients with either patchy or totalis/universalis disease. TCRbeta CDR3 regions were amplified by immunoSEQ multiplex PCR using 35 Vbeta forward and 13 Jbeta reverse primers. The RNA source kit depended on sample type: the PAXgene miRNA kit for fixed scalp, the miRNeasy kit for PBMCs, and the RNeasy kit for mouse skin.

Library preparation used the immunoSEQ multiplex PCR assay. To provide template for TCR sequencing, every sample had RNA extracted and reverse transcribed into cDNA. First-strand cDNA was synthesized using SuperScript III with a 2:1 mix of oligo-dT and random hexamers. A synthetic immune receptor repertoire was used to gauge amplification bias, and whatever bias remained was removed computationally. Under the source paper's analysis protocol: Raw reads were preprocessed to remove errors, and CDR3 was defined according to IMGT conventions as the region from the conserved cysteine to phenylalanine. To get clonality, Shannon entropy was normalized by log2 of the number of productive unique TCRs and the result was subtracted from 1. Whether scalp clones were CD4 or CD8 was inferred by matching scalp TCRbeta sequences against CD4 and CD8 repertoires sorted from blood. As stored in TCRdb, this immuneACCESS dataset retains in-frame rearrangements with V and J assigned. A fraction of the clones does not appear; measured against another copy, unresolved V genes explain less than half of the discrepancy, and the remainder lacks a known reason. The V and J calls and clone size are taken from that table; D and trimming were inferred from the DNA. Here the sample has approximately 13,000 clones; around three fifths occur a single time. The top ten clones comprise 3% to 4.5% of the sample.

Overall results and qualifications from the work: Unlike mouse skin, where gammadelta T cells dominate, normal human skin contains resident alphabeta T cells that get sequenced too, which complicates analysis of the scalp TCR repertoire. Shared TCR sequences between patients were less evident than in mice, which may be partly attributable to HLA diversity in the patient population. Compared with normal scalp, lesional scalp, particularly in alopecia totalis/universalis, had higher clonality and more expanded CD8+ clones, which suggests antigenic drive.

Regarding this clone: Its specific antigen is unknown. Base qualities are not at hand, and no much larger clone is one base apart.

At the junction V is shortened by 4 bases and J by 0 bases; bases outside the gene matches: 6. CDR1 and CDR2, per the germline V gene, are SGHRS and YFSETQ. The CDR3 holds 15 amino acids from the cysteine to the phenylalanine. The CDR3 DNA has 45 bases and is translated from base 1. CD4+ cells from roughly 5 biomarker-study patients were further sorted into CD25+CD127- cells. Lesional scalp punch biopsies and peripheral blood were collected from alopecia areata patients. PBMCs were isolated by density centrifugation and stained for CD3, CD4 and CD8, after which CD4+ and CD8+ T cells were sorted on a FACSAria. Alopecia areata patients who were not treated were recruited through a multicenter biomarker study.

Sample: CD4+ Tregs sorted from blood. This chain joins TRBV5-1 to TRBJ2-7, with TRBD2 matching 8 junction bases. The clonotype was recovered from a human donor with alopecia areata. The bases read TGCGCCAGCAGCGGGGGCGGGAGGAGCTCCTACGAGCAGTACTTC. Translation gives CASSGGGRSSYEQYF.